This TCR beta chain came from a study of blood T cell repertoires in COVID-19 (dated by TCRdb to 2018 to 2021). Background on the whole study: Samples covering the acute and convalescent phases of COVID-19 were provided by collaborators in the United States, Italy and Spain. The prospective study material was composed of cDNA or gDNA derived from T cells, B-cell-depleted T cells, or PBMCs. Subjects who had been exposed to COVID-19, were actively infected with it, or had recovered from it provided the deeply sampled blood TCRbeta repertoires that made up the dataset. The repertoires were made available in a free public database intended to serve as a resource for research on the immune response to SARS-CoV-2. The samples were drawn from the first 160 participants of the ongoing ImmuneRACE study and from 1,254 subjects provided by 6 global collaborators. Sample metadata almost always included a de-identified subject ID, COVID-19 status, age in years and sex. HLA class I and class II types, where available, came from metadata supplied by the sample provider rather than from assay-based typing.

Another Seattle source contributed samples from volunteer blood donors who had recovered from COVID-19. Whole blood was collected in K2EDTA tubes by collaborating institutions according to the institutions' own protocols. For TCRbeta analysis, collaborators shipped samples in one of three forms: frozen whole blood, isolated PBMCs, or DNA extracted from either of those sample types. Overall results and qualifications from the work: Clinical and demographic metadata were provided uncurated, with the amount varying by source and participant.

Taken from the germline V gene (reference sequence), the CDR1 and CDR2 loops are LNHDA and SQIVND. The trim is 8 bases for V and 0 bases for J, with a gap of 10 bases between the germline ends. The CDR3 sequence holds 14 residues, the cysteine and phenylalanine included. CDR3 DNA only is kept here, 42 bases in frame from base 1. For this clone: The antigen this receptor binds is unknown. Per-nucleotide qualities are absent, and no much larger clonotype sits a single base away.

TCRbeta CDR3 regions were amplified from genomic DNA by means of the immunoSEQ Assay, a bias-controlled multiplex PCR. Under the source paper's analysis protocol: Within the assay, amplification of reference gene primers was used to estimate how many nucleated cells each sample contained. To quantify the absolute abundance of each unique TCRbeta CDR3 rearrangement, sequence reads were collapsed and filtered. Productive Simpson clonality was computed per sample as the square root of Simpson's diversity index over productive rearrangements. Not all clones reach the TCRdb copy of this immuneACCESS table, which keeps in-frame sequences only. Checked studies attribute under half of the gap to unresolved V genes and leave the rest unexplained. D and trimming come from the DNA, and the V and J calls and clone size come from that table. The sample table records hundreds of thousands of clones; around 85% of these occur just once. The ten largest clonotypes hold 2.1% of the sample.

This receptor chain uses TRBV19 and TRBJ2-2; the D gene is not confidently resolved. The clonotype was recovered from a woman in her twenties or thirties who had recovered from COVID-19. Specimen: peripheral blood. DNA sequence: TGTGCCAGTGTCGGTTACGCGAACACCGGGGAGCTGTTTTTT. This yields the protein CASVGYANTGELFF.